The 19 T cell receptor beta chains presented below share a single source sample, sequenced in a study of metastatic and nonmetastatic thyroid tumors. Not a single patient had been given any form of treatment at any point before undergoing thyroid surgery. Via MiXCR, TCRdb re-called the PCR reads. Of about 60,000 clones in the sample, 15% to 20% were seen once. Sequenced material: blood. The receptor source for this set is a male donor with papillary thyroid cancer or a benign thyroid nodule (not recorded which). Some clones in this sample may be carry-over from other donors' samples.

This clone was counted ten times or more. This chain uses TRBV12-3 or TRBV12-4 with TRBJ2-2; D unclear. V was clipped by 6 bases and J by 6 bases, with 14 bases between them. The CDR3 runs 14 residues. CDR3 nucleotides: TGTGCCAGCAGCCAAACGGACCGCCCCGGGGAGCTGTTTTTT. It translates to CASSQTDRPGELFF.

This clone was detected many times. V usage is TRBV5-4 and J usage is TRBJ1-2; 8 bases fit TRBD1. Per germline, CDR1 SGHNT and CDR2 YYREEE (reference sequence). This CDR3 contains 15 residues. Germline trimming cut 3 bases from V and 2 bases from J; bases unmatched to any gene: 6. CDR3 nucleotide sequence: TGTGCCAGCAGCTCGGGACAGGCTAAAAACTATGGCTACACCTTC. Its translation is CASSSGQAKNYGYTF.

This clone was seen many times. The chain links TRBV19 to TRBJ2-4; 11 bases map to TRBD1. Trimming at V came to 2 bases and at J to 3 bases, leaving 3 bases not matched to a gene. Germline-derived CDR1 and CDR2 are LNHDA and SQIVND (reference sequence). This CDR3 spans 16 amino acids. CDR3 coding DNA: TGTGCCAGTAGTATATCGGGGACAGGGGGCAAAAACATTCAGTACTTC. It translates to CASSISGTGGKNIQYF.

This clone was counted a few times. A junction boundary mismatches the germline segment, possibly from a read error. The chain combines TRBV19 with TRBJ1-1; tentatively, D is TRBD1 (5 bases). CDR3 length equals 13 residues. Germline loops: CDR1 LNHDA, CDR2 SQIVND (reference sequence). CDR3 nucleotide sequence: TGTTCCAGTAGTCCTCGACAGCTCACTGAAGCTTTCTTT. It codes for CSSSPRQLTEAFF.

In its sample, this clone was seen a few times. One end of the junction is discordant with germline, which a read error may explain. The sample carries other DNA sequences with the same CDR3. The chain is built from TRBV25-1 and TRBJ2-5; tentatively, D is TRBD2 (7 bases). The germline V gene encodes CDR1 MGHDK and CDR2 SYGVNS. The CDR3 loop spans 15 amino acids. This chain's CDR3 is CASSEDSRGGETQYF. The CDR3, as DNA: TGTGCCAGCAGTGAAGATTCGAGAGGGGGGGAGACACAGTACTTC.

This clone was observed many times. This chain connects TRBV5-6 to TRBJ2-1; tentative D call: TRBD2 (7 bases). This CDR3 is 18 amino acids long. The V gene lost 3 bases and the J gene lost 0 bases, with 19 bases spanning the gap. Germline V CDR1 and CDR2: SGHDT, YYEEEE. CDR3: CASSSLNRGGHSYNEQFF. CDR3 in DNA: TGTGCCAGCAGCTCTCTTAACCGCGGGGGCCACTCCTACAATGAGCAGTTCTTC.

This clone was counted between two and nine times. The chain links TRBV28 to TRBJ2-7, with TRBD2 identical over 7 bases. Germline V gene data show CDR1 as MDHEN and CDR2 as SYDVKM. The CDR3 covers 13 residues. V dropped 3 bases and J dropped 3; count of bases not matched to a gene: 2. DNA of the CDR3: TGTGCCAGCAGTTTTGCGGGAGTCTACGAGCAGTACTTC. Protein product: CASSFAGVYEQYF.

The sample holds many counts of this clone. The V gene is TRBV10-3, the J gene TRBJ1-2; TRBD1 might be the D (5 bases). Germline CDR1 is ENHRY and CDR2 is SYGVKD. The V end was cut by 0 bases, the J end by 2 bases, with 7 bases between. The CDR3 is 14 residues long. CDR3 residues: CAISESGGNYGYTF. The CDR3, as DNA: TGTGCCATCAGTGAGTCCGGGGGAAACTATGGCTACACCTTC.

This clone came up many times. The rearrangement joins TRBV6-1 to TRBJ1-5, with 9 bases fitting TRBD1. Germline V gene lookup returns CDR1 MNHNS and CDR2 SASEGT. The CDR3 spans 14 residues. Unmatched junction bases numbered 2, after V lost 4 bases and J lost 4 bases. The CDR3 loop is CASSGQGVNQPQHF. Written as DNA, the CDR3 is TGTGCCAGCAGTGGACAGGGGGTGAATCAGCCCCAGCATTTT.

This clone came up a few times. This may be a read error: a much more frequent sequence differs by one nucleotide. V is TRBV4-1 and J is TRBJ2-3, with 9 bases matching TRBD1. V lost 7 bases, J lost 2 bases, and 7 bases stayed unmatched. The CDR3 is 15 residues long. CDR1 and CDR2 from the germline V gene are MGHRA and YSYEKL. CDR3 residues: CASNATGGSTDTQYF. Here the CDR3 DNA reads TGCGCCAGCAACGCCACAGGGGGCTCCACAGATACGCAGTATTTT.

The sample holds many counts of this clone. The V gene is TRBV28, the J gene TRBJ2-5, with 12 bases fitting TRBD2. V lost 5 bases, J lost 1 base, and 5 bases stayed unmatched. Germline lookup yields CDR1 MDHEN and CDR2 SYDVKM. The CDR3 covers 16 residues. This CDR3 reads CASSQGLAGPQETQYF. The CDR3 DNA is TGTGCCAGCAGTCAGGGACTAGCGGGCCCCCAAGAGACCCAGTACTTC.

This chain uses TRBV6-1 with TRBJ1-4; D remains ambiguous. The CDR3 length is 15 residues. Germline V gives CDR1 MNHNS, CDR2 SASEGT. The V end was cut by 1 base, the J end by 10 bases, with 16 bases between. As DNA, the CDR3 is TGTGCCAGCAGTGAAGAAGAACGTACTCGGGTAAAACTGTTTTTT. This encodes CASSEEERTRVKLFF.

This clone was counted between two and nine times. A much bigger clone sits one base away, suggesting this may be a read error. V is TRBV24-1 and J is TRBJ2-1, with D unresolved. The CDR3 is 11 amino acids. Germline CDR1 KGHDR, CDR2 SFDVKD. Deletions cut 9 bases from V and 9 bases from J, with 11 bases between. Here the CDR3 reads CATRHWGEQFF. CDR3 nucleotide sequence: TGTGCCACCCGTCACTGGGGTGAGCAGTTCTTC.

This clone was recorded many times. The V and J genes are TRBV7-2 and TRBJ1-5; tentative D call: TRBD1 (6 bases). Deletions cut 4 bases from V and 4 bases from J, with 14 bases between. Germline V gene sequence: CDR1 SGHTA, CDR2 FQGNSA. This CDR3 comprises 15 residues. In DNA, the CDR3 is TGTGCCAGCAGCTCCCGAACAGGGTGGAATCAGCCCCAGCATTTT. Encoded protein: CASSSRTGWNQPQHF.

This clone was picked up many times. This rearrangement joins TRBV3-1 to TRBJ2-7; D might be TRBD1 (5 bases). Germline lookup yields CDR1 LGHDT and CDR2 YNNKEL (reference sequence). Trimming took off 4 bases at V and 7 bases at J, with 8 bases between the two ends. The CDR3 has 11 amino acids. CDR3 sequence: CASSLRQEQYF. CDR3 DNA sequence: TGTGCCAGCAGCCTGCGACAGGAGCAGTACTTC.

This clone was detected ten times or more. The chain carries TRBV19 and TRBJ2-5; 7 positions agree with TRBD1. Germline-derived CDR1 and CDR2 are LNHDA and SQIVND (reference sequence). This CDR3 is built from 15 residues. V lost 3 bases, J lost 1 base, and 5 bases stayed unmatched. The CDR3: CASSIPGDSQETQYF. The CDR3 bases are TGTGCCAGTAGTATTCCCGGGGACAGCCAAGAGACCCAGTACTTC.

This clone was seen only a few times. A much larger clone lies one base from this, so it may be a read error. The genes are TRBV12-3 or TRBV12-4 and TRBJ2-3; D unclear. The CDR3 extends over 11 amino acids. Trimming took 6 bases from V and 7 from J, leaving 8 bases between them. The CDR3 region has the DNA TGTGCCAGCAGCGGTAGCTATACGCAGTATTTT. Protein sequence: CASSGSYTQYF.

This clone appeared a few times. The CDR3 DNA sequence: TGTGCCAGTAGTACCCCTACGACAGTAGCCAAAAACATTCAGTACTTC. Protein product: CASSTPTTVAKNIQYF. This chain joins TRBV19 and TRBJ2-4; a weak D match, TRBD1 (5 bases). The V gene lost 4 bases and the J gene lost 0 bases, with 13 bases spanning the gap. CDR1 is LNHDA and CDR2 is SQIVND in the germline V gene (reference sequence). The CDR3 consists of 16 residues.

This clone was recorded many times. V is TRBV19 and J is TRBJ1-2, with a tentative D call TRBD1 (5 bases). Germline CDR1 and CDR2: LNHDA and SQIVND (reference sequence). This CDR3 spans 15 amino acids. V lost 3 bases, J lost 3 bases, and 14 bases lay in between. The CDR3 nucleotides are TGTGCCAGTAGTATCATGTACAGGAGGGACTATGGCTACACCTTC. Amino acid sequence: CASSIMYRRDYGYTF.